This T cell receptor beta chain was recorded in a study of glioma-infiltrating T cells after dendritic cell vaccination. Study context: Patients received three intradermal dendritic cell vaccine injections at biweekly intervals. General study results and limits: Higher pretreatment TIL content predicted longer progression-free time and survival.

Time point indicated: after dendritic cell vaccination, including at tumor progression/relapse. Selection required adequate fresh-frozen tumor tissue plus more than two years' survival data. Before vaccination, two weeks after the third vaccination, and at progression, PBMC were collected. Notes on this clone: The antigen is undetermined.

Sequencing was performed with immunoSEQ multiplex PCR; in TCRdb, only in-frame clones are kept and a portion is missing. The data contain over 55,000 clones, about four fifths of them seen just once; the ten biggest clones take up approximately 14%. The origin of this receptor is a human donor with glioblastoma. The sequenced sample was blood, obtained after dendritic cell vaccination.

For the CDR3, the DNA is TGTGCCAGCAGCCTGGGGGCGGCTGAAGCTTTCTTT. Protein sequence: CASSLGAAEAFF. J is TRBJ1-1 and V is TRBV11-2, with D maybe TRBD1 (6 bases). Trimming left V 5 bases short and J 6 bases short, with 10 bases between. CDR1 is SGHAT and CDR2 is FQNNGV in the germline V gene. The CDR3 has 12 amino acids.